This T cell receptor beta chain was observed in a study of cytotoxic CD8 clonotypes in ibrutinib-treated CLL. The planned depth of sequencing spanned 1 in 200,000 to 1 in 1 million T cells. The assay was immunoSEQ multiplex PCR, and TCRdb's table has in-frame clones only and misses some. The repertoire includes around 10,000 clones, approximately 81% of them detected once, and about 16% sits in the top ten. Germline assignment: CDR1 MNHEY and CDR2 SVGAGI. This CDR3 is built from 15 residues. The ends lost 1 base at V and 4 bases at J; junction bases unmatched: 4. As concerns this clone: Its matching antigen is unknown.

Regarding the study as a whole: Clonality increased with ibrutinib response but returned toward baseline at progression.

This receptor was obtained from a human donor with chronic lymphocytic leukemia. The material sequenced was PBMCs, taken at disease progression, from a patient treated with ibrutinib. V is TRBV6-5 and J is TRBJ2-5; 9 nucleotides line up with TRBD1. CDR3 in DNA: TGTGCCAGCAGTTACTTGGGACAGGGAGGAGAGACCCAGTACTTC. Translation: CASSYLGQGGETQYF.